The 23 T cell receptor beta chains below come from one sample, sequenced in a study of blood T cell repertoires in COVID-19. TCRdb's table, derived via immunoSEQ multiplex PCR, lists solely in-frame clones and lacks some. This table has about 170,000 clones, around three quarters appearing once. The sequencing sample was made of PBMCs or T cells enriched from blood (not recorded which). These receptor sequences come from a woman in her seventies in a cohort exposed to, infected with or recovered from COVID-19 (not recorded which).

The chain joins TRBV7-9 to TRBJ2-6; tentative D call: TRBD1 (5 bases). CDR1 and CDR2 (germline): SEHNR, FQNEAQ (reference sequence). The CDR3 has 13 amino acids. Trimming left V 11 bases short and J 0 bases short, with 8 bases between. In DNA, the CDR3 is TGTGCCGGAAGGGGCTCTGGGGCCAACGTCCTGACTTTC. Translation gives CAGRGSGANVLTF.

The rearrangement uses TRBV5-4 and TRBJ2-3, with 8 bases lining up with TRBD1. Germline lookup yields CDR1 SGHNT and CDR2 YYREEE (reference sequence). The ends lost 4 bases at V and 2 bases at J; junction bases unmatched: 3. This CDR3 comprises 14 residues. CDR3 loop: CASSRTGFTDTQYF. The CDR3 DNA is TGTGCCAGCAGCCGGACAGGGTTCACAGATACGCAGTATTTT.

V gene TRBV4-2 combines with J gene TRBJ2-7; possibly TRBD2 for D (6 bases). The CDR3 sequence is 15 residues long. V was shortened by 1 base and J by 2 bases, with 12 bases between the two germline ends. CDR1 and CDR2 from the germline V gene are LGHNA and YNFKEQ. The DNA of the CDR3 is TGTGCCAGCAGCCAAGTCTTGCGGGACCCCTACGAGCAGTACTTC. Amino acids: CASSQVLRDPYEQYF.

The gene calls are TRBV11-3 and TRBJ2-7, with D perhaps matching TRBD1 (5 bases). CDR1 and CDR2 from the germline V gene are SGHNT and YENEEA. Trimming left V 3 bases short and J 4 bases short, with 13 bases between. This CDR3 region has 14 residues. The CDR3 protein is CASSLRPDTYEQYF. CDR3 sequence (DNA): TGTGCCAGCAGCTTGAGGCCGGACACTTACGAGCAGTACTTC. Full variable domain (outside the CDR3, taken from reference TRBV11-3 and TRBJ2-7): EAGVVQSPRYKIIEKKQPVAFWCNPISGHNTLYWYLQNLGQGPELLIRYENEEAVDDSQLPKDRFSAERLKGVDSTLKIQPAELGDSAVYLCASSLRPDTYEQYFGPGTRLTVT.

This chain joins TRBV5-6 and TRBJ1-1; 8 positions agree with TRBD1. There are 13 residues in the CDR3. CDR1 is SGHDT, CDR2 YYEEEE, per germline. V gave up 2 bases and J gave up 6 bases; unmatched junction bases: 3. The CDR3 sequence is CASSLIQGAEAFF. The CDR3 nucleotides read TGTGCCAGCAGCTTAATACAGGGGGCTGAAGCTTTCTTT. Drawing the rest from reference TRBV5-6 and TRBJ1-1, the complete variable domain is DAGVTQSPTHLIKTRGQQVTLRCSPKSGHDTVSWYQQALGQGPQFIFQYYEEEERQRGNFPDRFSGHQFPNYSSELNVNALLLGDSALYLCASSLIQGAEAFFGQGTRLTVV.

This chain joins TRBV7-9 and TRBJ1-2, with D unresolved. The CDR3 covers 13 residues. V was trimmed by 1 base and J by 2 bases, leaving 5 bases between them. Germline V CDR1 and CDR2: SEHNR, FQNEAQ (reference sequence). CDR3 sequence: CASSLDSNYGYTF. CDR3 nucleotide sequence: TGTGCCAGCAGCTTAGACAGCAACTATGGCTACACCTTC.

A remark on this clone: Compared with germline, one end of the junction differs, possibly owing to a read error. The CDR3 DNA is TGTGCCAGCAGCTTGCGTGGGACTAGCGCCCCGACATTC. Amino acids: CASSLRGTSAPTF. The chain employs TRBV3-1 (or the pseudogene TRBV3-2) and TRBJ2-4; 10 positions match TRBD2. Germline lookup yields CDR1 LGHDT and CDR2 YNNKEL (reference sequence). The CDR3 sequence is 13 residues long.

J is TRBJ2-1 and V is TRBV5-1, with 10 bases that match TRBD2. The CDR3 covers 15 residues. Germline V gene sequence: CDR1 SGHRS, CDR2 YFSETQ. The trim removed 4 bases at V and 5 bases at J, leaving 6 bases unmatched. As DNA, the CDR3 is TGCGCCAGCAGCACTAGCGGGATCGGGAACAATGAGCAGTTCTTC. It yields the protein CASSTSGIGNNEQFF.

The chain carries TRBV3-1 (or the pseudogene TRBV3-2) and TRBJ1-3, with no clear D. Trimming cost V 6 bases and J 11 bases, with 20 bases left between them. Germline V gene lookup returns CDR1 LGHDT and CDR2 YNNKEL (reference sequence). This CDR3 is 14 amino acids long. This CDR3 is CASSQNSKRAAIYF. The CDR3, as DNA: TGTGCCAGCAGTCAGAACTCGAAGAGGGCGGCCATATATTTT.

J is TRBJ2-1 and V is TRBV2, with 10 bases matching TRBD1. V trimming: 6 bases; J trimming: 0 bases; junction bases outside the gene matches: 5. The length of the CDR3 is 16 residues. CDR1 SNHLY and CDR2 FYNNEI come from the germline V gene. The CDR3, as DNA: TGTGCCAGCAGGGGACAGGGGTACTACTCCTACAATGAGCAGTTCTTC. It specifies CASRGQGYYSYNEQFF. The complete variable domain, with remaining parts taken from reference TRBV2 and TRBJ2-1, reads EPEVTQTPSHQVTQMGQEVILRCVPISNHLYFYWYRQILGQKVEFLVSFYNNEISEKSEIFDDQFSVERPDGSNFTLKIRSTKLEDSAMYFCASRGQGYYSYNEQFFGPGTRLTVL.

V and J are TRBV24-1 and TRBJ2-7, with D possibly TRBD1 on 5 matching bases. The V and J ends lost 1 base and 3 bases respectively, with 6 bases between them. The germline V gene has CDR1 KGHDR and CDR2 SFDVKD. The CDR3 has 13 residues. CDR3 loop: CATSDLDSYEQYF. In nucleotides, the CDR3 is TGTGCCACCAGTGATTTAGACAGCTACGAGCAGTACTTC.

This clone was observed a single time. This chain connects TRBV21-1 to TRBJ2-7; the D call of TRBD2 is as the table states it, not checked on the DNA. TRBV21-1 is a recognized pseudogene. CDR3 length: 15 residues. The CDR3 DNA follows: TGTGCCAGCAGCCCCCCGGGGACTAGCGCTCCTAAGCAGTACTTC. This encodes CASSPPGTSAPKQYF.

This clone was recorded at least ten times. J is TRBJ2-1 and V is TRBV3-1 (or the pseudogene TRBV3-2); 8 nucleotides agree with TRBD2. CDR3 length: 14 residues. Germline V gives CDR1 LGHDT, CDR2 YNNKEL (reference sequence). The V gene end was trimmed by 4 bases and the J gene end by 4 bases; junction bases not matched to a gene: 3. CDR3 in amino acids: CASSLGTSYNEQFF. CDR3 coding DNA: TGTGCCAGCAGCCTCGGGACTAGTTACAATGAGCAGTTCTTC.

The rearrangement links TRBV7-2 to TRBJ2-3; 8 bases line up with TRBD2. CDR3 length: 15 residues. The germline V gene encodes CDR1 SGHTA and CDR2 FQGNSA. The J segment lost 1 base and the V segment lost 5 bases, leaving 5 bases of the junction unmatched. CDR3 DNA sequence: TGTGCCAGCAGCCCCACTAGCGGACGCACAGATACGCAGTATTTT. Its translation: CASSPTSGRTDTQYF.

The chain is built from TRBV5-1 and TRBJ2-7; TRBD1 might be the D (6 bases). The CDR3 totals 15 residues. Germline V gene data show CDR1 as SGHRS and CDR2 as YFSETQ. V was cut by 0 bases and J by 4 bases, with 14 bases left in between. The CDR3, as DNA: TGCGCCAGCAGCTTGGCCATGTTAGGGGGATACGAGCAGTACTTC. Translated, it gives CASSLAMLGGYEQYF.

This chain links TRBV28 with TRBJ2-7; 7 bases agree with TRBD2. This CDR3 is built from 12 residues. V lost 4 bases and J lost 6; bases outside the gene matches: 3. Germline values: CDR1 MDHEN, CDR2 SYDVKM. CDR3 nucleotides: TGTGCCAGCAGTTGGGGGAGGGTCGAGCAGTACTTC. Translation gives CASSWGRVEQYF. The full variable domain, completed using reference TRBV28 and TRBJ2-7, is DVKVTQSSRYLVKRTGEKVFLECVQDMDHENMFWYRQDPGLGLRLIYFSYDVKMKEKGDIPEGYSVSREKKERFSLILESASTNQTSMYLCASSWGRVEQYFGPGTRLTVT.

The rearrangement uses TRBV18 and TRBJ2-2; possibly TRBD2 for D (5 bases). The CDR3 is 17 amino acids. Trimming removed 2 bases from V and 4 bases from J, with 17 bases in between. Germline CDR1 is KGHSH and CDR2 is LQKENI. CDR3 nucleotides: TGTGCCAGCTCACCATCGGGATCCCGGAGAGTCACCGGGGAGCTGTTTTTT. Translated, it gives CASSPSGSRRVTGELFF.

The gene calls are TRBV7-9 and TRBJ1-4; no clear D gene. V lost 5 bases and J lost 7, with 17 bases in between. CDR1 and CDR2 (germline): SEHNR, FQNEAQ (reference sequence). The CDR3 is 15 residues long. The DNA for the CDR3 is TGTGCCAGCAGCCCTGCCGGCGGGGAAGGTGAAAAACTGTTTTTT. Its translation: CASSPAGGEGEKLFF. Using reference TRBV7-9 and TRBJ1-4 for the parts outside the CDR3, the full variable domain is DTGVSQNPRHKITKRGQNVTFRCDPISEHNRLYWYRQTLGQGPEFLTYFQNEAQLEKSRLLSDRFSAERPKGSFSTLEIQRTEQGDSAMYLCASSPAGGEGEKLFFGSGTQLSVL.

V is TRBV6-2 or TRBV6-3 and J is TRBJ2-7, with D maybe TRBD2 (6 bases). Germline CDR1 MNHEY, CDR2 SVGEGT. V lost 5 bases and J lost 2, with 7 bases in between. The CDR3 totals 12 residues. The CDR3: CASSTSTYEQYF. In nucleotides, the CDR3 is TGTGCCAGCAGTACTAGCACCTACGAGCAGTACTTC.

The chain recombines TRBV27 with TRBJ2-2, with a possible D match to TRBD2 (7 bases). V shed 3 bases and J shed 6 bases, with 11 bases lying between them. Looked up from germline, CDR1 is MNHEY and CDR2 is SMNVEV (reference sequence). This CDR3 spans 14 amino acids. The chain's CDR3 is CASSFLGGAGELFF. CDR3 in DNA: TGTGCCAGCAGTTTTTTAGGGGGGGCCGGGGAGCTGTTTTTT.

The table lists this clone with a few counts. This sequence joins TRBV30 and TRBJ2-7, with 12 nucleotides matching TRBD2. V gave up 4 bases and J gave up 3 bases; unmatched junction bases: 4. This CDR3 is built from 14 residues. The germline CDR1 and CDR2 sequences are GTSNPN and SVGIG (reference sequence). CDR3 coding DNA: TGTGCCTGGAAGACTAGCGGGAGCAGCTACGAGCAGTACTTC. Translation: CAWKTSGSSYEQYF.

This clone was counted a few times. This chain links TRBV5-1 with TRBJ2-6; no clear D. V was trimmed by 1 base and J by 4 bases, leaving 9 bases between them. Germline V gene lookup returns CDR1 SGHRS and CDR2 YFSETQ. This CDR3 has 15 residues. CDR3 residues: CASSLWAGGANVLTF. The CDR3 DNA is TGCGCCAGCAGCTTGTGGGCTGGCGGGGCCAACGTCCTGACTTTC.

The CDR3 DNA follows: TGTGCCAGCAAGGGTGGTTGGGGGGGGCCCTATGCGGAGACCCAGTACTTC. Encoded protein: CASKGGWGGPYAETQYF. The chain combines TRBV5-6 with TRBJ2-5, with a tentative D call TRBD2 (7 bases). The V gene's germline CDR1 is SGHDT and CDR2 YYEEEE. The CDR3 contains 17 residues. V gave up 6 bases and J gave up 5 bases, with 26 bases separating them.